This record covers a single T cell receptor (beta chain). No antigen is known for it. It was with 60 Vbeta and 13 Jbeta primers that the PCR ran. The protocol was immunoSEQ multiplex PCR, while the TCRdb copy is restricted to in-frame clones and leaves out a portion. This sample carries about 95,000 clones, about 78% of them seen once, and the ten largest clones take about 4%. This entry comes from a study of cytomegalovirus exposure and HLA in healthy donors. Study information: Of the donors genotyped, about 390 in all, over 80% fell in the Caucasian-associated ancestry cluster. Study-level points and caveats: In an earlier analysis, most TCR beta V segments were productive about 87% or about 30% of the time.

The source of this sequence is a woman in her 40s in good health and CMV-seropositive. The specimen sequenced was PBMCs.

The CDR3 reads CSVEVRGQAYEQYF. DNA of the CDR3: TGCAGCGTTGAAGTGCGGGGGCAGGCCTACGAGCAGTACTTC. The V call is TRBV29-1, the J call TRBJ2-5; TRBD2 is a possible D gene (7 bases). The J call is uncertain, as TRBJ2-7 better fits the DNA end. This CDR3 has 14 residues. Germline CDR1 is SQVTM and CDR2 is ANQGSEA.